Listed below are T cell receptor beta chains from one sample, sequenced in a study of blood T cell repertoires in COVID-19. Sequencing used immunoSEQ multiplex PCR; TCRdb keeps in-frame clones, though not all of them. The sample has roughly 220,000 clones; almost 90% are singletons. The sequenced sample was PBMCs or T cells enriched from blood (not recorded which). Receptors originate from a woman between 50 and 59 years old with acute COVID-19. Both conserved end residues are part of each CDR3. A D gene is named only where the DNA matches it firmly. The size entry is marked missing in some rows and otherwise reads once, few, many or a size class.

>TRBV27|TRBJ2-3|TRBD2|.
CASRTLAGGTDTQYF
TGTGCCAGCAGGACACTAGCGGGAGGGACAGATACGCAGTATTTT
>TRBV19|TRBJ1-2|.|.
CATKERNSNYGYTF
TGTGCCACCAAGGAGAGGAACTCTAACTATGGCTACACCTTC
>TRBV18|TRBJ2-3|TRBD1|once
CASSRDRGRTDTQYF
TGTGCCAGCTCACGGGACAGGGGGCGCACAGATACGCAGTATTTT
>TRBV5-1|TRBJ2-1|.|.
CASSAGTYNEQFF
TGCGCCAGCAGCGCGGGAACCTACAATGAGCAGTTCTTC
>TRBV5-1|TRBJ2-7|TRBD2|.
CASSSMTSGTALHEQYF
TGCGCCAGCAGCTCGATGACTAGCGGGACCGCTCTCCACGAGCAGTACTTC
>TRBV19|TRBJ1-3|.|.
CASSTPGHRTSSGNTIYF
TGTGCCAGTAGTACCCCCGGACACCGGACCTCCTCTGGAAACACCATATATTTT
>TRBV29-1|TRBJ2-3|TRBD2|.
CSSRTSGSGDTQYF
TGCAGCTCCAGGACTAGCGGGAGTGGAGATACGCAGTATTTT
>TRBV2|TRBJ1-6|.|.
CASSVRGRDNNSPLHF
TGTGCCAGCAGTGTTAGAGGACGGGATAATAATTCACCCCTCCACTTT
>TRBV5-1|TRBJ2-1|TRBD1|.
CASSPRPETGDPYNEQFF
TGCGCCAGCAGCCCCCGACCGGAGACAGGGGACCCTTACAATGAGCAGTTCTTC
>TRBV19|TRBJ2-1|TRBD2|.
CASSIVAGVVVEQFF
TGTGCCAGTAGTATTGTGGCGGGAGTGGTTGTTGAGCAGTTCTTC
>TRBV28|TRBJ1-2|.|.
CATNTPYTGNYGYTF
TGTGCCACAAACACCCCCTACACAGGGAACTATGGCTACACCTTC
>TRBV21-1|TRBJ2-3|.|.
CATPGTYSTDTQYF
TGTGCCACCCCCGGGACTTACTCCACAGATACGCAGTATTTT
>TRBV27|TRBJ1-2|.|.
CAVGKQGSYGYTF
TGTGCCGTAGGGAAACAGGGTAGCTATGGCTACACCTTC
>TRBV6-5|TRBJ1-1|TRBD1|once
CASRTGTGGVAEAFF
TGTGCCAGCAGGACCGGGACAGGGGGCGTCGCTGAAGCTTTCTTT
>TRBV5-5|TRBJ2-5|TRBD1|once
CASRRTGETGTQYF
TGTGCCAGCAGGAGGACAGGTGAAACCGGGACCCAGTACTTC
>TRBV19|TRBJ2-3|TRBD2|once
CASSWLREGLSDTQYF
TGTGCCAGTAGTTGGTTAAGGGAGGGCCTTTCAGATACGCAGTATTTT
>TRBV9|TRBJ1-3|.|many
CASSVQAPGNTIYF
TGTGCCAGCAGCGTCCAGGCCCCTGGAAACACCATATATTTT
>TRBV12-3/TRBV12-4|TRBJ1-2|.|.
CASSLGRVYGYTF
TGTGCCAGCAGTTTAGGGAGGGTCTATGGCTACACCTTC
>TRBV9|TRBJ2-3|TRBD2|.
CASSEARLAGPPDTQYF
TGTGCCAGCAGCGAGGCCCGACTAGCGGGACCCCCAGATACGCAGTATTTT
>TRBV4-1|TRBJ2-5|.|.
CASSPGIVGQETQYF
TGCGCCAGCAGCCCGGGGATTGTCGGTCAAGAGACCCAGTACTTC
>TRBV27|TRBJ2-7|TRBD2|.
CASSSSGDAYEQYF
TGTGCCAGCAGTTCTAGCGGGGATGCCTACGAGCAGTACTTC
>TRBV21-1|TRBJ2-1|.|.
CASTTCGTSGRSEQFF
TGTGCCAGCACTACCTGCGGGACTAGCGGGAGAAGTGAGCAGTTCTTC
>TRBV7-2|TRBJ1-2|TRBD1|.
CASSLTQGALLNYGYTF
TGTGCCAGCAGCCTAACGCAGGGGGCTCTTCTTAACTATGGCTACACCTTC
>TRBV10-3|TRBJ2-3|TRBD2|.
CAISELSPGGGDTQYF
TGTGCCATCAGTGAACTATCGCCGGGAGGAGGAGATACGCAGTATTTT
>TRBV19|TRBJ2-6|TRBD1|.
CASRGQGVPSGANVLTF
TGTGCCAGTAGGGGACAGGGGGTCCCCTCTGGGGCCAACGTCCTGACTTTC
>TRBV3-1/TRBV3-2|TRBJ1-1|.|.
CASSSTPNTEAFF
TGTGCCAGCAGCTCCACACCGAACACTGAAGCTTTCTTT
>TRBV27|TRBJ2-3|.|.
CASSLLVSGTDTQYF
TGTGCCAGCAGTTTATTGGTATCAGGGACAGATACGCAGTATTTT
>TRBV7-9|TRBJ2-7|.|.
CASSSRDTPFGEQYF
TGTGCCAGCAGCTCCCGGGACACCCCGTTCGGAGAGCAGTACTTC
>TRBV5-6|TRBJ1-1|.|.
CASTPQQGSYTEAFF
TGTGCCAGCACGCCACAACAGGGAAGTTACACTGAAGCTTTCTTT
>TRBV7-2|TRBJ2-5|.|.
CASSLGLETQYF
TGTGCCAGCAGCTTAGGTCTGGAGACCCAGTACTTC
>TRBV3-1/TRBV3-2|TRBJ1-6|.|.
CASSVGANSPLHF
TGTGCCAGCAGTGTAGGGGCTAATTCACCCCTCCACTTT
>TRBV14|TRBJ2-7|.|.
CASSQVPHRQAGDEQYF
TGTGCCAGCAGCCAAGTCCCACACCGACAGGCCGGGGACGAGCAGTACTTC
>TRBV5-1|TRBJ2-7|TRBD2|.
CASSSGLAGDFPYEQYF
TGCGCCAGCAGCTCCGGACTAGCGGGAGATTTCCCCTACGAGCAGTACTTC
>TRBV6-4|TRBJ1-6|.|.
CASSVTGNSPLHF
TGTGCCAGCAGTGTCACAGGAAATTCACCCCTCCACTTT
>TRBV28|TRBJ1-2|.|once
CASSLGPYGYTF
TGTGCCAGCAGTCTGGGCCCTTATGGCTACACCTTC
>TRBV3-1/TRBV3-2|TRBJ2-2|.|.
CASSLQYTGELFF
TGTGCCAGCAGCCTTCAGTACACCGGGGAGCTGTTTTTT
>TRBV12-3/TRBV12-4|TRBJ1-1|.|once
CASSFSDNTEAFF
TGTGCCAGCAGTTTTTCAGATAACACTGAAGCTTTCTTT
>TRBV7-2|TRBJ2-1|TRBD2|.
CASSPQTSGYNEQFF
TGTGCCAGCAGCCCACAGACTAGCGGATACAATGAGCAGTTCTTC
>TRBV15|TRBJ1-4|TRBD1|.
CATGPPGTGREKLFF
TGTGCCACCGGTCCCCCCGGGACAGGACGTGAAAAACTGTTTTTT